These T cell receptor beta chains were read from a single sample in a study of blood T cell repertoires in COVID-19. Profiling relied on immunoSEQ multiplex PCR, and the TCRdb table lists in-frame clones only, not all of them. The table lists around 80,000 clones, approximately 78% of them singletons, with 27% in the top ten. Sequencing used peripheral blood. Receptors were obtained from a human donor in a cohort sampled during active COVID-19. The CDR3 runs from the conserved cysteine through the conserved F or W. The D gene is left open where the match is weak. Size is stated for part of the rows, as once, few or many counts, or as a class when the clone is expanded.

TRBV6-6	few	TRBJ1-2	TRBD1	TGTGCCAGCAGTTACCCCGAAACAGGGGGCTATGGCTACACCTTC	CASSYPETGGYGYTF
TRBV5-6	few	TRBJ1-5	.	TGTGCCAGCAGCTCTAAACCGGAGGAGCCCCAGCATTTT	CASSSKPEEPQHF
TRBV28	.	TRBJ2-7	.	TGTGCCAGCAGTTCCGGGGGACCCTACGAGCAGTACTTC	CASSSGGPYEQYF
TRBV12-3/TRBV12-4	.	TRBJ1-1	.	TGTGCCAGCAGTTCTGGTACGGGAGAAGCTTTCTTT	CASSSGTGEAFF
TRBV2	.	TRBJ1-5	.	TGTGCCAGCAGTGAGTGGGGGCGGCGGCCCCAGCATTTT	CASSEWGRRPQHF
TRBV19	once	TRBJ1-2	TRBD1	TGTGCCAGTAGATCTTCCGTTGGGACAGGGGACGGCTACACCTTC	CASRSSVGTGDGYTF
TRBV28	.	TRBJ1-5	.	TGTGCCAGCAGTTCGGTCGGGTTCGGGGATACTCAAGCCCAGCATTTT	CASSSVGFGDTQAQHF
TRBV7-7	.	TRBJ2-1	.	TGTGCCAGCAGCTTCGCCGGGCCCGGGGGCAATGAGCAGTTCTTC	CASSFAGPGGNEQFF
TRBV5-1	.	TRBJ1-4	.	TGCGCCAGCAGGGCACTAACAACTAATGAAAAACTGTTTTTT	CASRALTTNEKLFF
TRBV13	.	TRBJ1-2	TRBD1	TGTGCCAGCAGCGGACAGGGCGACGGGGAATATGGCTACACCTTC	CASSGQGDGEYGYTF
TRBV30	.	TRBJ1-5	.	TGTGCCTGGAGCGGTCGGGGGGTAAATCGGCCCCAGCATTTT	CAWSGRGVNRPQHF
TRBV7-8	.	TRBJ2-2	TRBD2	TGTGCCAGCAGCTCCGGACTAGCGGGGGCTACGAACACCGGGGAGCTGTTTTTT	CASSSGLAGATNTGELFF
TRBV18	.	TRBJ2-1	TRBD2	TGTGCCAGCTCACCACCGAGCGGGGGGCCTCAGGGTGAGCAGTTCTTC	CASSPPSGGPQGEQFF
TRBV15	.	TRBJ2-6	TRBD1	TGTGCCACCAGCAGACCTGGGACAGGCGCCCCCTCTGGGGCCAACGTCCTGACTTTC	CATSRPGTGAPSGANVLTF
TRBV6-5	.	TRBJ2-3	TRBD2	TGTGCCAGCAGTTACAACCCCGGGGGGGAGCCAGATACGCAGTATTTT	CASSYNPGGEPDTQYF
TRBV5-4	.	TRBJ2-7	TRBD1	TGTGCCAGCAGCTTGTACGGGACAGGGGGTGAGCAGTACTTC	CASSLYGTGGEQYF
TRBV5-1	.	TRBJ1-4	.	TGCGCCAGCAGCCCTCGGGGGGAGACTAATGAAAAACTGTTTTTT	CASSPRGETNEKLFF
TRBV2	.	TRBJ2-5	.	TGTGCCAGCAGTGAACCAGGGTTCTTAGGGCAAGAGACCCAGTACTTC	CASSEPGFLGQETQYF
TRBV27	.	TRBJ1-3	TRBD1	TGTGCCAGCAGTCCGACAGGGTTGTTTGGAAACACCATATATTTT	CASSPTGLFGNTIYF
TRBV3-1/TRBV3-2	.	TRBJ1-1	.	TGTGCCAGCAGCCAAGTCTTGAACACTGAAGCTTTCTTT	CASSQVLNTEAFF
TRBV5-1	.	TRBJ2-2	.	TGCGCCAGCAGCTCTGAGGCGGGGTGGGCCGGGGAGCTGTTTTTT	CASSSEAGWAGELFF
TRBV28	.	TRBJ1-1	.	TGTGCCAGCAGTTTACCTAACACTGAAGCTTTCTTT	CASSLPNTEAFF
TRBV19	.	TRBJ1-5	.	TGTGCCAGTAGTGTGATAAATCGGGGTCAGCCCCAGCATTTT	CASSVINRGQPQHF
TRBV9	.	TRBJ2-1	TRBD2	TGTGCCAGCAGCGTAGTGGGCGGGGGGGCCATCGCCTACAATAAGCAGTTCTTC	CASSVVGGGAIAYNKQFF
TRBV28	.	TRBJ2-7	TRBD2	TGTGCCAGCAGTCCGGCGTCGGGGAGGGCGGTCTACGAGCAGTACTTC	CASSPASGRAVYEQYF
TRBV14	.	TRBJ1-1	.	TGTGCCAGCAGCCAGGACTTGGTAAGCACTGAAGCTTTCTTT	CASSQDLVSTEAFF
TRBV5-1	.	TRBJ2-3	.	TGCGCCAGCAGCCCAACGGACTATATCATCTCAGATACGCAGTATTTT	CASSPTDYIISDTQYF
TRBV19	.	TRBJ2-5	TRBD2	TGTGCCAGTAGTATACCGGGACTAGCCGAGACCCAGTACTTC	CASSIPGLAETQYF
TRBV7-2	.	TRBJ2-2	.	TGTGCCAGCAGCTCCGCCAACAGCCTCACCGGGGAGCTGTTTTTT	CASSSANSLTGELFF